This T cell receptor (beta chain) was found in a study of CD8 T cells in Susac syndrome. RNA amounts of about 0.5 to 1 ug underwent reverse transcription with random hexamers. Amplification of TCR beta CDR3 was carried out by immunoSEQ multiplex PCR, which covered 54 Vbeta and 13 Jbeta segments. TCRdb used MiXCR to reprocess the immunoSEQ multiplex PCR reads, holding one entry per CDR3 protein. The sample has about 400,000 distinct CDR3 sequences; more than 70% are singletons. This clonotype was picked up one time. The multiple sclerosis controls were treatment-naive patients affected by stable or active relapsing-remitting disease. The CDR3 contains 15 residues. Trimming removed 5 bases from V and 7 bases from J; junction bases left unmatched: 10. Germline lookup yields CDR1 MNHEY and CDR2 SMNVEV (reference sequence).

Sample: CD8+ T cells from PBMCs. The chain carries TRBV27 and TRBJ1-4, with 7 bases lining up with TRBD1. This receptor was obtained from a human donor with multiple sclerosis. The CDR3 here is CASSQIQGRVEKLFF. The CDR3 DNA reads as TGTGCCAGCAGTCAAATACAGGGGAGGGTTGAAAAACTGTTTTTT.